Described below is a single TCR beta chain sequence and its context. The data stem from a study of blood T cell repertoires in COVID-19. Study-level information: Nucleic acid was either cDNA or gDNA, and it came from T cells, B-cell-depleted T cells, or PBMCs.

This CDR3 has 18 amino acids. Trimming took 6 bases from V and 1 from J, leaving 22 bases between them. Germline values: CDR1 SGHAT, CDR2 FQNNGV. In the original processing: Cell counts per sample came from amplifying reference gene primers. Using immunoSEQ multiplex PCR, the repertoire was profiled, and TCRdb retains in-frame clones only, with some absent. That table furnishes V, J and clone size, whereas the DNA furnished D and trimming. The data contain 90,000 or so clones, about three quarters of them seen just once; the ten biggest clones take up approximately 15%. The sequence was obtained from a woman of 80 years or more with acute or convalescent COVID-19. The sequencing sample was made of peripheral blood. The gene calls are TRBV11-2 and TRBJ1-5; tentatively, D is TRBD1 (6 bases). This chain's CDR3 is CASRSTGKHSLSNQPQHF. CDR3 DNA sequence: TGTGCCAGCAGGTCAACAGGGAAGCATTCCTTAAGCAATCAGCCCCAGCATTTT.